This T cell receptor (beta chain) was observed in a study of identical twins. The CDR3 consists of 17 residues. Germline CDR1 reads LGHNA; CDR2 reads YSLEER. V shed 1 base and J 6 bases; nucleotides not matched to a gene: 5. TCRdb used MiXCR to reprocess the 5' RACE reads, holding one entry per CDR3 protein. The data contain about 720,000 distinct CDR3 sequences, more than 6.5% of them singletons. Separately, the same data were catalogued under a study of yellow fever vaccine responses in identical twins.

The sequence was collected from a woman younger than 35 in good health. The source material was PBMCs. The rearrangement uses TRBV4-3 and TRBJ2-1; 14 bases are shared with TRBD2. The CDR3, as DNA: TGCGCCAGCAGCCAAGGGGCCGGGACTAGCGGGAGCAATGAGCAGTTCTTC. Translation: CASSQGAGTSGSNEQFF.